A selection of T cell receptor beta chains follows, all from one sample in a study of beta chain features in type 1 diabetes. TCRdb's table, derived via immunoSEQ multiplex PCR, lists solely in-frame clones and lacks some. The sample contains more than 250,000 clones, 15% of which appear only once. The source material was naive CD4+ T cells from blood. All receptors derive from a man aged 18 to 30 with type 1 diabetes. The CDR3 runs from the conserved cysteine through the conserved F or W. A D gene is named only where the DNA matches it firmly. The size of a clone is reported for some rows only, either as once, few or many, or as a class for expanded clones.

D gene: .
clone size: few
V gene: TRBV2
J gene: TRBJ2-7
CDR3 DNA: TGTGCCAGCAGTCCTTCAGTAGTGGAGGGAAATCGGTACTTC
CDR3 protein: CASSPSVVEGNRYF

D gene: .
clone size: few
V gene: TRBV29-1
J gene: TRBJ1-1
CDR3 DNA: TGCAGCGTTGAAGTGGGGGCGAACACTGAAGCTTTCTTT
CDR3 protein: CSVEVGANTEAFF

D gene: TRBD1
clone size: many
V gene: TRBV4-3
J gene: TRBJ2-7
CDR3 DNA: TGCGCCAGCAGCAAAAGGGACAGCTACGAGCAGTACTTC
CDR3 protein: CASSKRDSYEQYF

D gene: .
clone size: .
V gene: TRBV6-5
J gene: TRBJ1-2
CDR3 DNA: TGTGCCAGCAGTTATGATGGGGGGGGCAGGGTTGGTGGCTACACCTTC
CDR3 protein: CASSYDGGGRVGGYTF

D gene: .
clone size: .
V gene: TRBV10-2
J gene: TRBJ2-7
CDR3 DNA: TGCGCCAGCAGTGCGGCGGGGGCAGGTTACGAGCAGTACTTC
CDR3 protein: CASSAAGAGYEQYF

D gene: .
clone size: .
V gene: TRBV21-1
J gene: TRBJ2-5
CDR3 DNA: TGTGCCAAAGGAGGGATCGGGACCCAGTACTTC
CDR3 protein: CAKGGIGTQYF

D gene: .
clone size: few
V gene: TRBV5-4
J gene: TRBJ2-1
CDR3 DNA: TGTGCCAGCAGCTCCGGGGGGCAGGGCAATTACAATGAGCAGTTCTTC
CDR3 protein: CASSSGGQGNYNEQFF

D gene: .
clone size: .
V gene: TRBV2
J gene: TRBJ1-1
CDR3 DNA: TGTGCCAGCAGAGAACTCTTTGAAGCTTTCTTT
CDR3 protein: CASRELFEAFF

D gene: TRBD2
clone size: .
V gene: TRBV5-1
J gene: TRBJ2-3
CDR3 DNA: TGCGCCAGCAGCTTGACTAGCGGGGGGGCAGATACGCAGTATTTT
CDR3 protein: CASSLTSGGADTQYF

D gene: .
clone size: .
V gene: TRBV20-1
J gene: TRBJ2-1
CDR3 DNA: TGCAGTGCGGGAGTTTGGAATGAGCAGTTCTTC
CDR3 protein: CSAGVWNEQFF

D gene: TRBD2
clone size: few
V gene: TRBV9
J gene: TRBJ2-3
CDR3 DNA: TGTGCCAGCAGCTCCCGGCTAGCGGGCACAGATACGCAGTATTTT
CDR3 protein: CASSSRLAGTDTQYF

D gene: .
clone size: many
V gene: TRBV23-1
J gene: TRBJ2-1
CDR3 DNA: TGCGCCAGCAGTCAATCGAGGAGGAAGGACAGTTGTCTTAGTGAGCAGTTCTTC
CDR3 protein: CASSQSRRKDSCLSEQFF

D gene: TRBD2
clone size: .
V gene: TRBV30
J gene: TRBJ2-5
CDR3 DNA: TGTGCCTGGAGTCCCGGGGGGGAGACCCAGTACTTC
CDR3 protein: CAWSPGGETQYF

D gene: .
clone size: .
V gene: TRBV7-9
J gene: TRBJ1-1
CDR3 DNA: TGTGCCAGCAGCTTAAGAGCCATCAAGTTTGAAGCTTTCTTT
CDR3 protein: CASSLRAIKFEAFF

D gene: .
clone size: .
V gene: TRBV2
J gene: TRBJ2-1
CDR3 DNA: TGTGCCAGCACGTGGGACAACTACAATGAGCAGTTCTTC
CDR3 protein: CASTWDNYNEQFF

D gene: .
clone size: many
V gene: TRBV23-1
J gene: TRBJ1-1
CDR3 DNA: TGCGCCAGAGGGAGAGGGGCTTTCTTT
CDR3 protein: CARGRGAFF

D gene: .
clone size: .
V gene: TRBV5-4
J gene: TRBJ2-4
CDR3 DNA: TGTGCCAGCAGCCGGGGTGTGGAGGGCAAAAACATTCAGTACTTC
CDR3 protein: CASSRGVEGKNIQYF

D gene: TRBD1
clone size: few
V gene: TRBV7-9
J gene: TRBJ2-5
CDR3 DNA: TGTGCCAGCAGCCGGACAGGGAGAGAGACCCAGTACTTC
CDR3 protein: CASSRTGRETQYF

D gene: .
clone size: few
V gene: TRBV4-3
J gene: TRBJ1-1
CDR3 DNA: TGCGCCAGCGCACTTGATACAGGAATGGGGTACCCCTCCGAAGCTTTCTTT
CDR3 protein: CASALDTGMGYPSEAFF

D gene: TRBD1
clone size: .
V gene: TRBV5-4
J gene: TRBJ2-3
CDR3 DNA: TGTGCCAGCAGCTTGGTCGCCGGGACAGGGGTACGGGATACGCAGTATTTT
CDR3 protein: CASSLVAGTGVRDTQYF

D gene: TRBD2
clone size: .
V gene: TRBV12-5
J gene: TRBJ2-2
CDR3 DNA: TGTGCTAGTGGTACCCTAGCGGGTGAAACCGGGGAGCTGTTTTTT
CDR3 protein: CASGTLAGETGELFF

D gene: TRBD2
clone size: few
V gene: TRBV2
J gene: TRBJ2-1
CDR3 DNA: TGTGCCAGGCGGGCCTCGGGACTAGCGGGAGGTGAGCAGTTCTTC
CDR3 protein: CARRASGLAGGEQFF